The 16 T cell receptor beta chains given below trace back to one sample, sequenced in a study of cytomegalovirus exposure and HLA in healthy donors. The PCR used 60 Vbeta and 13 Jbeta primers. The table came from immunoSEQ multiplex PCR; TCRdb's copy has only in-frame clones and leaves some out. Among some 220,000 clones, more than 60% were seen once, and the ten largest hold about 2.5%. The sample was PBMCs. These receptors originate from a woman aged 55 to 70 in good health and CMV-seropositive.

This chain links TRBV18 with TRBJ1-5; possibly TRBD1 for D (6 bases). Germline CDR1 is KGHSH and CDR2 is LQKENI. V lost 4 bases and J 4 bases, leaving 14 bases between the germline ends. The CDR3 is 15 amino acids. CDR3 in DNA: TGTGCCAGCTCACTAAACAGGGATGGGAATCAGCCCCAGCATTTT. Translated: CASSLNRDGNQPQHF.

This clone was counted once. This chain links TRBV4-2 with TRBJ2-3; 7 positions match TRBD2. This CDR3 region has 14 residues. Germline-derived CDR1 and CDR2 are LGHNA and YNFKEQ. V lost 1 base, J lost 5 bases, and 3 bases stayed unmatched. This CDR3 is CASSQGGEGDTQYF. DNA of the CDR3: TGTGCCAGCAGCCAAGGGGGGGAGGGAGATACGCAGTATTTT.

This sequence joins TRBV9 and TRBJ2-1; the match to TRBD2 covers 12 bases. The junction had 10 bases not matched to a gene; V was cut back by 0 bases and J by 6 bases. The CDR3 runs 18 residues. Germline V gene lookup returns CDR1 SGDLS and CDR2 YYNGEE. Here the CDR3 reads CASSVGLAGGPSLNEQFF. The CDR3 coding sequence is TGTGCCAGCAGCGTAGGGCTAGCGGGAGGGCCCTCCCTCAATGAGCAGTTCTTC.

This clone has more than one count but fewer than ten. The rearrangement joins TRBV27 to TRBJ1-2; the D gene is possibly TRBD1 (6 bases). Trimming removed 3 bases at V and 6 bases at J, with 11 bases between. In germline, CDR1 is MNHEY, CDR2 SMNVEV (reference sequence). The CDR3 extends over 13 amino acids. The CDR3 nucleotides are TGTGCCAGCAGTTTCTCTACAGGGAATGGCTACACCTTC. Its translation is CASSFSTGNGYTF.

The V call is TRBV30, the J call TRBJ2-3, with TRBD2 matching 7 bases. The CDR3 consists of 14 residues. CDR1 is GTSNPN and CDR2 is SVGIG in the germline V gene (reference sequence). The ends lost 7 bases at V and 0 bases at J; junction bases unmatched: 7. The CDR3 sequence: CASNAGVSTDTQYF. The CDR3 DNA reads TGTGCCTCCAACGCGGGAGTAAGCACAGATACGCAGTATTTT.

The chain is built from TRBV7-9 and TRBJ2-7; the D gene is possibly TRBD1 (6 bases). There are 14 residues in the CDR3. Germline assignment: CDR1 SEHNR and CDR2 FQNEAQ (reference sequence). The V end lost 2 bases, the J end lost 7 bases, and 15 bases lay between the germline ends. Here the CDR3 DNA reads TGTGCCAGCAGCTTAAGTCAGTCAGGGGATGAGCAGTACTTC. This gives the protein CASSLSQSGDEQYF. The full variable domain, rest sourced from reference TRBV7-9 and TRBJ2-7, is DTGVSQNPRHKITKRGQNVTFRCDPISEHNRLYWYRQTLGQGPEFLTYFQNEAQLEKSRLLSDRFSAERPKGSFSTLEIQRTEQGDSAMYLCASSLSQSGDEQYFGPGTRLTVT.

V gene TRBV27 combines with J gene TRBJ2-6; unclear D gene. The CDR3 spans 13 residues. V dropped 6 bases and J dropped 0 bases, with 3 bases sitting between them. CDR1 and CDR2 (germline): MNHEY, SMNVEV (reference sequence). CDR3 loop: CASSYSGANVLTF. CDR3 nucleotides: TGTGCCAGCAGCTACTCTGGGGCCAACGTCCTGACTTTC.

J is TRBJ2-7 and V is TRBV5-1; D is possibly TRBD2 (6 bases). The V end lost 0 bases, the J end lost 6 bases, and 10 bases lay between the germline ends. Germline V CDR1 and CDR2: SGHRS, YFSETQ. The CDR3 has 13 amino acids. CDR3 DNA sequence: TGCGCCAGCAGCTTGGAGGTCGGGGGCGAGCAGTACTTC. Amino acid sequence: CASSLEVGGEQYF.

CDR3 sequence reads: CASSLGQGHTDTQYF. The DNA for the CDR3 is TGCGCCAGCAGCTTGGGACAGGGGCACACAGATACGCAGTATTTT. The V gene is TRBV5-1, the J gene TRBJ2-3; TRBD1 matches 8 bases. Germline CDR1 reads SGHRS; CDR2 reads YFSETQ. Trimming cost V 0 bases and J 2 bases; bases outside gene matches: 2. The CDR3 length is 15 residues.

This chain joins TRBV18 and TRBJ1-1, with 8 positions matching TRBD1. The CDR3 runs to 14 residues. With V trimmed by 2 bases and J by 6 bases, 5 bases remained unmatched. Germline CDR1 KGHSH, CDR2 LQKENI. For the CDR3, the DNA is TGTGCCAGCTCACCAGACAGGGGAAAGCCTGAAGCTTTCTTT. It is translated as CASSPDRGKPEAFF.

The rearrangement links TRBV7-8 to TRBJ1-4; the D gene is possibly TRBD1 (5 bases). The germline gives CDR1 SGHVS, CDR2 FQNEAQ. The CDR3 totals 16 residues. Trimming cost V 5 bases and J 1 base, with 14 bases left between them. As DNA, the CDR3 is TGTGCCAGCAGCCCGGGGGTTGGAGGAACTAATGAAAAACTGTTTTTT. This gives the protein CASSPGVGGTNEKLFF.

The chain has TRBV14 and TRBJ2-2; 9 nucleotides line up with TRBD1. This CDR3 region has 14 residues. V shed 5 bases and J 7 bases; nucleotides not matched to a gene: 5. Germline loops: CDR1 SGHDN, CDR2 FVKESK. The CDR3 region has the DNA TGTGCCAGCAGCTGGGACAGGGCAATCGGGGAGCTGTTTTTT. Protein product: CASSWDRAIGELFF.

This clone appeared once. This chain uses TRBV18 with TRBJ1-2; D uncertain. This CDR3 is built from 14 residues. CDR1 and CDR2 (germline): KGHSH, LQKENI. Trimming pared 0 bases from V and 5 bases from J, leaving 10 bases between. The CDR3 sequence: CASSPPSLPYGYTF. The CDR3 region has the DNA TGTGCCAGCTCACCACCGAGTCTGCCTTATGGCTACACCTTC.

J is TRBJ2-7 and V is TRBV7-9; 10 bases align to TRBD2. Trimming removed 5 bases from V and 0 bases from J; junction bases left unmatched: 10. Germline V CDR1 and CDR2: SEHNR, FQNEAQ (reference sequence). This CDR3 has 17 residues. In DNA, the CDR3 is TGTGCCAGCAGCCCGTCCAGGACTAGCGGCTTCTCCTACGAGCAGTACTTC. Translating it yields CASSPSRTSGFSYEQYF.

The V gene is TRBV7-9, the J gene TRBJ2-3, with 8 nucleotides matching TRBD2. The CDR3 runs to 13 residues. The V gene's germline CDR1 is SEHNR and CDR2 FQNEAQ (reference sequence). Trimming cost V 7 bases and J 2 bases; bases outside gene matches: 2. Here the CDR3 DNA reads TGTGCCAGCAAACTAGCGGACACAGATACGCAGTATTTT. The encoded protein is CASKLADTDTQYF.

The V call is TRBV5-5, the J call TRBJ1-4; D is uncertain. Trimming pared 2 bases from V and 8 bases from J, leaving 19 bases between. The CDR3 length is 16 residues. Germline-derived CDR1 and CDR2 are SGHKS and YYEKEE (reference sequence). CDR3 DNA sequence: TGTGCCAGCAGCTTCAAAGCATATTCTGAGTGGGAAAAACTGTTTTTT. Translating it yields CASSFKAYSEWEKLFF.